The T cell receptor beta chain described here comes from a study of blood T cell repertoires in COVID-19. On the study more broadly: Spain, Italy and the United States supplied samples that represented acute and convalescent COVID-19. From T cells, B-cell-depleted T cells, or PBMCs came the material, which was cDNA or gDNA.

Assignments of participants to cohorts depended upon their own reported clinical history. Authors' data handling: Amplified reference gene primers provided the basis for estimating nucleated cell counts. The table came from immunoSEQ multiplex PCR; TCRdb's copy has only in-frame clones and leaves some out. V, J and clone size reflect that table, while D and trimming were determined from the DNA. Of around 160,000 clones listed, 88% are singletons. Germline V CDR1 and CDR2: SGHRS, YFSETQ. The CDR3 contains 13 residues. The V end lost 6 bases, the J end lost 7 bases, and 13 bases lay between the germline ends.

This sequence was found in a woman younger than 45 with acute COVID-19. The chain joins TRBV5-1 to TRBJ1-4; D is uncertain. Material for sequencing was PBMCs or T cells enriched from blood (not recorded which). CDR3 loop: CASTEVVGEKLFF. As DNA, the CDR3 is TGCGCCAGCACTGAGGTGGTCGGTGAAAAACTGTTTTTT.